The clone carrying this TCR beta chain has ten or more counts. The antigen is undetermined. The data stem from a study of T-cell reconstitution after alpha-beta-depleted transplantation in children. It was with unique molecular identifiers that the TCRbeta library was prepared. TCRdb called the PCR reads again in MiXCR, with one record for every CDR3 protein. The sample yields 400,000 to 550,000 distinct CDR3 sequences, 8% to 11% seen once. Germline CDR1 reads SGHTA; CDR2 reads FQGNSA. The CDR3 has 17 residues. The junction had 9 bases not matched to a gene; V was cut back by 0 bases and J by 4 bases. General study results and limits: Several patients had high TCRbeta diversity at day 60; it came from surviving recipient T cells and thymic progenitors. When one year had passed after transplant, most T-cell counts and diversity came from newly produced T cells. Roughly two months post-transplant, alpha-beta T cells reportedly originated from several hundred graft clones that had expanded.

This chain links TRBV7-2 with TRBJ2-1, with 7 bases matching TRBD1. The sequences come from PBMCs, collected before TCRalphabeta/CD19-depleted stem cell transplant. The TCR comes from a child aged 2-15 years with inherited bone marrow failure, due to receive a stem cell transplant. The chain's CDR3 is CASSLAIRPGGYNEQFF. The CDR3 DNA sequence: TGTGCCAGCAGCTTAGCTATTCGGCCAGGGGGATACAATGAGCAGTTCTTC. The whole variable domain, filled in from reference TRBV7-2 and TRBJ2-1, reads GAGVSQSPSNKVTEKGKDVELRCDPISGHTALYWYRQSLGQGLEFLIYFQGNSAPDKSGLPSDRFSAERTGGSVSTLTIQRTQQEDSAVYLCASSLAIRPGGYNEQFFGPGTRLTVL.